These 23 T cell receptor beta chains were all obtained from the same sample, sequenced in a study of T cells in Graves' hyperthyroidism and ophthalmopathy. From RNA transcripts, TCR beta CDR3 regions were amplified. TCR CDR3 underwent first-round RT-PCR with the HTBI primer set. TCRdb re-analysed the multiplex PCR reads in MiXCR, keeping a single row per CDR3 protein. The sample shows 650,000 to 750,000 distinct CDR3 sequences, 14% of them seen only once. Sequenced input: blood. Source of these receptors: a young woman with Graves' hyperthyroidism.

The gene calls are TRBV6-5 and TRBJ2-1; a possible D gene is TRBD2 (5 bases). The V gene lost 3 bases and the J gene lost 0 bases, with 15 bases spanning the gap. This CDR3 comprises 17 residues. CDR1 MNHEY and CDR2 SVGAGI come from the germline V gene. The CDR3, as DNA: TGTGCCAGCAGTTATAACATGCGGGCCGCCTCCTACAATGAGCAGTTCTTC. The encoded protein is CASSYNMRAASYNEQFF.

This clonotype was counted at least ten times. This sequence joins TRBV2 and TRBJ2-5; D ambiguous. From germline, CDR1 is SNHLY and CDR2 FYNNEI. The CDR3 consists of 13 residues. V lost 6 bases to trimming and J lost 4 bases, with 12 bases between them. The CDR3 loop is CASRWAVLETQYF. The CDR3 DNA is TGTGCCAGCAGGTGGGCTGTATTAGAGACCCAGTACTTC.

The V gene is TRBV7-9, the J gene TRBJ2-3; weak D call: TRBD2 (5 bases). This CDR3 spans 14 amino acids. CDR1 is SEHNR and CDR2 is FQNEAQ in the germline V gene (reference sequence). The V and J ends lost 1 base and 2 bases respectively, with 7 bases between them. CDR3 sequence reads: CASSLETNTDTQYF. DNA for the CDR3: TGTGCCAGCAGCTTAGAGACTAACACAGATACGCAGTATTTT.

This clonotype came up many times. The V call is TRBV20-1, the J call TRBJ2-7, with 9 bases fitting TRBD1. There are 15 residues in the CDR3. V was pared by 6 bases and J by 2 bases, with 11 bases of the junction left unmatched. Germline CDR1 and CDR2: DFQATT and SNEGSKA (reference sequence). Here the CDR3 reads CSAQPRDREPYEQYF. DNA for the CDR3: TGCAGTGCGCAACCCCGGGACAGGGAGCCCTACGAGCAGTACTTC.

The chain is built from TRBV19 and TRBJ1-1; D is unclear. This CDR3 spans 15 amino acids. Deletions cut 4 bases from V and 0 bases from J, with 12 bases between. Germline V gives CDR1 LNHDA, CDR2 SQIVND (reference sequence). CDR3 coding DNA: TGTGCCAGTAGTAGGACCGGAATGATGAACACTGAAGCTTTCTTT. Translation: CASSRTGMMNTEAFF.

The chain joins TRBV19 to TRBJ1-2; tentatively, D is TRBD1 (6 bases). Looked up from germline, CDR1 is LNHDA and CDR2 is SQIVND (reference sequence). V gave up 9 bases and J gave up 4 bases, with 12 bases separating them. The CDR3 is 12 amino acids. The CDR3 is CASVQGSYGYTF. CDR3 DNA: TGTGCCAGCGTACAGGGATCCTATGGCTACACCTTC. The whole variable domain, remainder taken from reference TRBV19 and TRBJ1-2, is DGGITQSPKYLFRKEGQNVTLSCEQNLNHDAMYWYRQDPGQGLRLIYYSQIVNDFQKGDIAEGYSVSREKKESFPLTVTSAQKNPTAFYLCASVQGSYGYTFGSGTRLTVV.

This chain links TRBV2 with TRBJ1-2; tentative D call: TRBD1 (6 bases). Germline assignment: CDR1 SNHLY and CDR2 FYNNEI. V was pared by 3 bases and J by 8 bases, with 22 bases between. The CDR3 has 16 amino acids. CDR3 coding DNA: TGTGCCAGCAGTGAGAGGGGCAGGGGCAAGATCTGGGGCTACACCTTC. Protein: CASSERGRGKIWGYTF.

The chain recombines TRBV4-3 with TRBJ1-1; 10 nucleotides line up with TRBD1. The CDR3 sequence is 18 residues long. The V gene's germline CDR1 is LGHNA and CDR2 YSLEER. V gave up 0 bases and J gave up 0 bases; unmatched junction bases: 7. CDR3 region: CASSQDPTGGWVNTEAFF. The CDR3, as DNA: TGCGCCAGCAGCCAAGATCCGACAGGGGGCTGGGTGAACACTGAAGCTTTCTTT.

The rearrangement uses TRBV4-2 and TRBJ1-5; D ambiguous. Between the trimmed V and J ends, which lost 0 bases and 5 bases, there was a span of 8 bases. The CDR3 is made up of 14 amino acids. Germline V gives CDR1 LGHNA, CDR2 YNFKEQ. The CDR3 here is CASSQDKRYQPQHF. As DNA, the CDR3 is TGTGCCAGCAGCCAAGACAAAAGATATCAGCCCCAGCATTTT.

V gene TRBV5-1 combines with J gene TRBJ2-1, with TRBD2 matching 7 bases. CDR1 and CDR2 (germline): SGHRS, YFSETQ. The ends lost 4 bases at V and 4 bases at J; junction bases unmatched: 8. The CDR3 is 15 residues long. CDR3 protein: CASSGGTTFYNEQFF. The CDR3 bases are TGCGCCAGCAGCGGAGGGACTACCTTTTACAATGAGCAGTTCTTC.

As to this clonotype: With a much larger clone just one base away, this may be a read error. The chain combines TRBV30 with TRBJ2-3, with 14 bases matching TRBD2. The CDR3 length is 16 residues. Per the germline V gene, CDR1 is GTSNPN and CDR2 is SVGIG (reference sequence). CDR3 nucleotide sequence: TGTGCCTGGAGTTCGGGACTAGCGGGAGCTACAGATGCGCAGTATTTT. Translated, it gives CAWSSGLAGATDAQYF.

The rearrangement links TRBV20-1 to TRBJ1-1; D may be TRBD1 (6 bases). CDR1 is DFQATT, CDR2 SNEGSKA, per germline (reference sequence). V gave up 4 bases and J gave up 0 bases, with 12 bases separating them. The CDR3 is 14 residues long. The CDR3 reads CSANKGQMNTEAFF. The CDR3 DNA reads TGCAGTGCTAATAAAGGACAGATGAACACTGAAGCTTTCTTT.

This clonotype was observed a few times. This chain links TRBV7-8 with TRBJ1-1; 7 bases agree with TRBD1. The CDR3 covers 14 residues. Germline V gives CDR1 SGHVS, CDR2 FQNEAQ. Trimming removed 5 bases from V and 11 bases from J; junction bases left unmatched: 14. The CDR3 is CASSTSQGGGKAFF. CDR3 in DNA: TGTGCCAGCAGCACATCGCAGGGGGGCGGTAAGGCTTTCTTT.

Comments on this clonotype: This may be a read error, as it is one base from a much larger clone. The rearrangement links TRBV30 to TRBJ2-1; D might be TRBD2 (7 bases). The better agreement between TRBJ2-7 and the DNA end casts doubt on the J call. There are 13 residues in the CDR3. Germline values: CDR1 GTSNPN, CDR2 SVGIG (reference sequence). CDR3 protein: CAWIGGGYNEQYF. The CDR3 nucleotides read TGTGCCTGGATAGGGGGAGGGTACAATGAGCAGTACTTC.

This clonotype was found once. This may stem from a read error, because a much larger clone lies one nucleotide away. CDR3 residues: CASSLEGPKNIQYF. CDR3 DNA sequence: TGTGCCAGCAGTTTAGAGGGGCCCAAAAACATTCAGTACTTC. The chain uses TRBV12-3 or TRBV12-4 and TRBJ2-4, with D possibly TRBD1 on 5 matching bases. The CDR3 spans 14 residues. Trimming removed 1 base at V and 2 bases at J, with 6 bases between.

In its sample, this clonotype was seen many times. The chain is built from TRBV13 and TRBJ1-4; D remains unclear. Germline V gene sequence: CDR1 PRHDT, CDR2 FYEKMQ (reference sequence). The CDR3 totals 17 residues. Trimming shortened V by 0 bases and J by 3 bases, and 14 bases separated the two germline ends. In DNA, the CDR3 is TGTGCCAGCAGCTTAGGCGGGGTAGGAGGACCTAATGAAAAACTGTTTTTT. Protein sequence: CASSLGGVGGPNEKLFF. Full variable domain (rest looked up from reference TRBV13 and TRBJ1-4): AAGVIQSPRHLIKEKRETATLKCYPIPRHDTVYWYQQGPGQDPQFLISFYEKMQSDKGSIPDRFSAQQFSDYHSELNMSSLELGDSALYFCASSLGGVGGPNEKLFFGSGTQLSVL.

This clonotype was observed a few times. The chain uses TRBV6-2 or TRBV6-3 and TRBJ2-1; D might be TRBD1 (5 bases). This CDR3 spans 13 amino acids. The germline CDR1 and CDR2 sequences are MNHEY and SVGEGT. Trimming took off 4 bases at V and 9 bases at J, with 13 bases between the two ends. In nucleotides, the CDR3 is TGTGCCAGCAGTTTTAGGGGATGGGGTGAGCAGTTCTTC. Translation: CASSFRGWGEQFF.

This clonotype has ten or more counts. The chain uses TRBV11-2 and TRBJ1-6; 8 positions match TRBD1. Germline CDR1 is SGHAT and CDR2 is FQNNGV. The J segment lost 7 bases and the V segment lost 5 bases, leaving 4 bases of the junction unmatched. The CDR3 is made up of 14 amino acids. The CDR3 bases are TGTGCCAGCAGCATGACAGGGGTCAATTCACCCCTCCACTTT. Encoded protein: CASSMTGVNSPLHF.

This clonotype was counted ten times or more. The J gene is TRBJ2-1, the V gene TRBV11-3, with TRBD2 matching over 12 bases. Trimming cost V 0 bases and J 9 bases; bases outside gene matches: 12. From germline, CDR1 is SGHNT and CDR2 YENEEA. The CDR3 runs to 18 residues. CDR3 in amino acids: CASSLDLLAGGPRGEQFF. The CDR3 DNA follows: TGTGCCAGCAGCTTAGATCTACTAGCGGGAGGCCCCAGGGGTGAGCAGTTCTTC.

This clonotype was picked up many times. The rearrangement links TRBV2 to TRBJ2-7, with TRBD1 identical over 7 bases. The V segment lost 5 bases and the J segment 0 bases; nucleotides outside the gene matches: 7. Per germline, CDR1 SNHLY and CDR2 FYNNEI. CDR3 size: 15 residues. Here the CDR3 DNA reads TGTGCCAGCAGTCAGACAGGGAGTTCCTCCTACGAGCAGTACTTC. This codes for CASSQTGSSSYEQYF.

This clonotype was seen at least ten times. A read error may produce the germline difference seen at one junction end. The chain combines TRBV3-1 with TRBJ2-1; D is perhaps TRBD1 (6 bases). The CDR3 consists of 14 residues. Germline CDR1 and CDR2: LGHDT and YNNKEL (reference sequence). CDR3 sequence: CASSEEYRVDEQFF. The CDR3 region has the DNA TGTGCCAGCAGCGAAGAGTACAGGGTCGATGAGCAGTTCTTC.

This clonotype was seen at least ten times. In DNA, the CDR3 is TGTGCCGATGAGAGCTATGGCTACACCTTC. Its protein is CADESYGYTF. The chain is built from TRBV2 and TRBJ1-2; D remains ambiguous. CDR3 length: 10 amino acids. V gave up 11 bases and J gave up 4 bases, with 8 bases separating them. Germline V gene sequence: CDR1 SNHLY, CDR2 FYNNEI.

The V call is TRBV28, the J call TRBJ1-1; no clear D. The V end lost 3 bases, the J end lost 2 bases, and 7 bases lay between the germline ends. Looked up from germline, CDR1 is MDHEN and CDR2 is SYDVKM. The CDR3 spans 13 residues. CDR3 amino acids: CASSLAFNTEAFF. The CDR3 DNA reads as TGTGCCAGCAGTTTGGCCTTCAACACTGAAGCTTTCTTT.